The T cell receptor beta chain described here comes from a study of STAT5B mutations in CD4+ large granular lymphocyte leukemia (dated 2022 in TCRdb). In terms of the full investigation: Among the healthy controls, the CDR3 'QG' motif was associated with a particular HLA allele. The study compared the TCRbeta repertoires of patients with CD4+ T-cell large granular lymphocyte leukemia against the TCRbeta repertoires of healthy blood donors. Flow cytometry performed on FACSCanto II or FACSVerse showed that the purified fractions had more than 95% purity among lymphocytes.

The immunoSEQ assay at survey resolution was used to sequence TCRbeta rearrangements from genomic DNA. In the original analysis: In the TCR sequencing data, the lowest productive clonotype frequency that could be detected was 2.59 x 10-5. Only productive TCRbeta rearrangements, meaning sequences that were complete and in-frame, were kept for the analyses. The clonality of each sample was calculated as Simpson clonality in the immunoSEQ Analyzer version 3.0. Based on frequency, clones were grouped as very rare, small, medium, large (1-20%) or hyperexpanded (>20%). OLGA 1.2.3 estimated generation probabilities, VDJtools produced V-gene circos plots, VDJdb was queried for specificities, and GLIPH identified CDR3 motifs. What TCRdb holds here is the immuneACCESS table cut down to in-frame rearrangements. Part of the clones is not present; checked against another copy, under half of the missing clones reflect an unresolved V gene, and the others are unexplained. For V, J and clone size, that table is used; D and trimming come from the DNA. This sample gives about 29,000 clones in total; 78% of them show up just once. Clones ranked in the top ten supply roughly 0.98% of the sample.

Of note for this clone: What antigen it recognizes has not been identified. Base qualities are not recorded, but no much larger clone differs from it by a single base.

The healthy controls were some 36 blood donors, and the buffy coats of these donors were supplied by the Finnish Red Cross blood service. All TCR-sequenced material derived from peripheral blood: patient blood samples and healthy donor buffy coats. Ficoll-Hypaque gradient centrifugation was used to isolate peripheral blood mononuclear cells. Magnetic purification was used to isolate CD4+ cells from the buffy coats of the healthy controls. The Gentra Puregene Cell and Tissue kit was used to extract genomic DNA, and a Qubit 2.0 fluorometer was used to measure the amount of genomic DNA. What the authors observed across the whole study: Compared with healthy CD4+ repertoires, CD4-sorted patient repertoires appeared more clonal, and this difference remained even after the putative leukemic clones were removed. Enrichment of TRBV06-family usage was observed among the top patient clones (8/27) relative to healthy controls (2/35). Data were not HLA-matched; higher clonality in CD4+ versus CD8+ T-LGLL could reflect the relatively small sample size. Main leukemic clonotypes were private to each patient, although 25% to 30% of the main leukemic clonotypes were found at low frequency in the non-leukemic repertoires of other patients.

The CDR3 spans 13 residues, from the cysteine through the phenylalanine. The DNA shown is the 39-base CDR3, in frame from base 1. At the junction V is shortened by 4 bases and J by 7 bases, with 13 bases in between. The germline V gene (reference sequence) gives CDR1 as GTSNPN and CDR2 as SVGIG. The chain was built from TRBV30 and TRBJ2-2; TRBD1 is perhaps the D gene, given 6 matching bases. Sequenced material: CD4+ T cells from blood buffy coats. The sequence was obtained from a human donor in good health. This receptor has the CDR3 CAWTVGQIGELFF. In nucleotide form, the sequence is TGTGCCTGGACCGTTGGACAGATCGGGGAGCTGTTTTTT.